What follows describes a single T cell receptor beta chain. The sample originates from a study of blood T cell repertoires in COVID-19. Across the study: T cells, B-cell-depleted T cells, or PBMCs supplied cDNA or gDNA.

Per the original methods: Amplification of reference gene primers provided the estimated nucleated cell counts. Assay: immunoSEQ multiplex PCR; the TCRdb copy retains only in-frame clones and omits some. V and J calls and clone size come straight from that table; D and trimming were deduced from the DNA. Of about 380,000 clones in the sample, nearly 90% were seen once. Sequencing used peripheral blood. The TCR comes from a man younger than 35 with active or convalescent COVID-19.

This chain's CDR3 is CASSQVVGGGEQFF. In DNA form, the CDR3 reads TGTGCCAGCAGCCAAGTCGTAGGCGGGGGTGAGCAGTTCTTC. The chain links TRBV14 to TRBJ2-1, with 7 bases matching TRBD2. Germline V lookup: CDR1 SGHDN, CDR2 FVKESK. CDR3 length: 14 residues. The trim removed 1 base at V and 9 bases at J, leaving 6 bases unmatched.